These T cell receptor beta chains were read from a single sample in a study of Graves' ophthalmopathy and Graves' hyperthyroidism. TCRdb fed the multiplex PCR reads into MiXCR, producing one record per CDR3 protein. The sample lists a few hundred thousand distinct CDR3 sequences; about 17% were seen once. Sequencing input: peripheral blood. These receptors were taken from a woman aged 18-29 years with Graves' ophthalmopathy. CDR3s include the opening cysteine and the closing phenylalanine or tryptophan. The D gene is left open where the match is weak. Only some rows state a clone size, as once, few, many or a class for expanded clones.

CDR3nt | CDR3aa | abundance | d_gene | j_gene | v_gene
TGTGCCAGCAGCCCCAGCCTAGAGGAAGGCTACACCTTC | CASSPSLEEGYTF | . | . | TRBJ1-2 | TRBV6-1
TGTGCCTGGCTGGACAGCGCAAAAGAGACCCAGTACTTC | CAWLDSAKETQYF | many | . | TRBJ2-5 | TRBV30
TGTGCCAGCAGTATCCCTCCCCCGGACAGCCTAGGAGGCTACACCTTC | CASSIPPPDSLGGYTF | many | . | TRBJ1-2 | TRBV28
TGTGCCAGCAGTTTACCGGGGGAACAGCCCCAGCATTTT | CASSLPGEQPQHF | many | . | TRBJ1-5 | TRBV28
TGTGCCAGCAGCTTAGAGGTAGCGGGATATTGGGAGACCCAGTACTTC | CASSLEVAGYWETQYF | many | TRBD2 | TRBJ2-5 | TRBV7-6
TGCAGCGTCGCTGGCGTGTCGGGACTAGTTGCTTACGAGCAGTACTTC | CSVAGVSGLVAYEQYF | many | TRBD2 | TRBJ2-7 | TRBV29-1
TGTGCCAGCAGCCTTCAGGAGCACACTGAAGCTTTCTTT | CASSLQEHTEAFF | many | . | TRBJ1-1 | TRBV7-9
TGTGCCAGCAGTTTTCCCCGGGACAGGGGGAACACTGAAGCTTTCTTT | CASSFPRDRGNTEAFF | many | TRBD1 | TRBJ1-1 | TRBV6-5
TGTGCCAGCAGCTCGCAGACCTACGAGCAGTACTTC | CASSSQTYEQYF | many | . | TRBJ2-7 | TRBV7-2
TGTGCCAGCAGCCAAGAGCACAGGGCCTACGAGCAGTACTTC | CASSQEHRAYEQYF | many | . | TRBJ2-7 | TRBV3-1
TGTGCCAGCAGCTCAATGATCCGACAGGGCCGAGAGACCCAGTACTTC | CASSSMIRQGRETQYF | many | TRBD1 | TRBJ2-5 | TRBV11-1
TGTGCCAGCAGTGGGACAGCGAATCAGCCCCAGCATTTT | CASSGTANQPQHF | many | TRBD1 | TRBJ1-5 | TRBV12-3/TRBV12-4
TGTGCCAGCAGCCAAGACACAGGGTTCGGGGAGACCCAGTACTTC | CASSQDTGFGETQYF | many | . | TRBJ2-5 | TRBV14
TGTGCCAGCAGCTTAGGGACAGGGACCTCACCCCTCCACTTT | CASSLGTGTSPLHF | many | TRBD1 | TRBJ1-6 | TRBV11-2
TGTGCCAGCAGCTTCGGGGGGCTCGGGCAAGAGACCCAGTACTTC | CASSFGGLGQETQYF | . | . | TRBJ2-5 | TRBV7-9
TGTGCCATCAGCCCACAGGTGGGGGAGACCCAGTACTTC | CAISPQVGETQYF | . | . | TRBJ2-5 | TRBV10-3
TGTGGCTCGCAAGCGGCCCGGACCATATATTTT | CGSQAARTIYF | . | . | TRBJ1-3 | TRBV6-1
TGTGCCAGCAGCTCTAGCCAGGGCTACGAGCAGTACTTC | CASSSSQGYEQYF | many | . | TRBJ2-7 | TRBV7-2
TGTGCCAGCAGTTACTCGACCGAAGCCTATGGCTACACCTTC | CASSYSTEAYGYTF | many | . | TRBJ1-2 | TRBV6-5